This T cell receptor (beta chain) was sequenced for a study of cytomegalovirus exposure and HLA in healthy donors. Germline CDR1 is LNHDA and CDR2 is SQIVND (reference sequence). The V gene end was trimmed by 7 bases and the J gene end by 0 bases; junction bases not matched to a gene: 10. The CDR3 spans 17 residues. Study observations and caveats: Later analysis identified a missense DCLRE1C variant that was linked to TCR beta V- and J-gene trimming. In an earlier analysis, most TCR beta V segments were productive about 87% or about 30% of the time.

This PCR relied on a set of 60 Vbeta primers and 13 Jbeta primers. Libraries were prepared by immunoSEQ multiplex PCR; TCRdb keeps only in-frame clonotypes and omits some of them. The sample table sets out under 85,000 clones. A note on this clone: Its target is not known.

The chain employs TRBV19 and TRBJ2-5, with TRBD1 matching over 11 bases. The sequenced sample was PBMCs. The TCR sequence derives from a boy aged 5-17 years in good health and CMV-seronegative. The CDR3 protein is CASKGDRGKANQETQYF. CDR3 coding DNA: TGTGCCAGTAAAGGGGACAGGGGGAAGGCTAACCAAGAGACCCAGTACTTC.